The entry below describes one T cell receptor beta chain. TCRdb's table, derived via immunoSEQ multiplex PCR, lists solely in-frame clones and lacks some. The table records around 110,000 clones, about nine tenths of them present only once. The data originate from a study of OX40 agonist ivuxolimab in advanced cancers. CDR3 length: 11 amino acids. V lost 10 bases, J lost 3 bases, and 9 bases lay in between. The germline V gene has CDR1 ENHRY and CDR2 SYGVKD. The source was CD4+ or CD8+ T cells sorted from blood, collected in a trial of the OX40 agonist ivuxolimab. The origin of this receptor is an adult with an advanced solid tumor such as melanoma, head and neck, liver or kidney cancer. The chain joins TRBV10-3 to TRBJ2-5, with D uncertain. The CDR3 is CATSAKETQYF. The DNA of the CDR3 is TGTGCCACCTCAGCGAAAGAGACCCAGTACTTC.